One sample yielded the 19 T cell receptor beta chains listed below, sequenced in a study of shared clonotypes between healthy human individuals. Sequencing used immunoSEQ multiplex PCR; TCRdb keeps in-frame clones, though not all of them. Counted here are about a million clones, 60% to 85% occurring once; the ten biggest clones make up about 0.89%. The sequencing input was memory CD4+ T cells from PBMCs. Subset noted: CD45RA-negative fraction. These receptors were taken from a man aged 18 to 30 in good health. Some clones in this sample may be carry-over from other donors' samples.

The genes are TRBV28 and TRBJ2-7, with TRBD1 matching 8 bases. The CDR3 has 15 amino acids. V trimming: 2 bases; J trimming: 4 bases; junction bases outside the gene matches: 7. In germline, CDR1 is MDHEN, CDR2 SYDVKM. The CDR3 DNA sequence: TGTGCCAGCAGTTTACCCGGACAGGGACGTTACGAGCAGTACTTC. Its translation is CASSLPGQGRYEQYF.

DNA of the CDR3: TGTGCCAGCAAGGTGGGTTCCTCTGGGGCCAACGTCCTGACTTTC. The encoded protein is CASKVGSSGANVLTF. The chain links TRBV27 to TRBJ2-6; the D is unclear. CDR3 size: 15 residues. CDR1 is MNHEY, CDR2 SMNVEV, per germline (reference sequence). V was trimmed by 7 bases and J by 0 bases, leaving 10 bases between them.

The chain is built from TRBV5-6 and TRBJ2-7; TRBD2 might be the D (6 bases). Trimming removed 4 bases at V and 5 bases at J, with 13 bases between. This CDR3 has 13 amino acids. Germline loops: CDR1 SGHDT, CDR2 YYEEEE. The CDR3 sequence is CASSRRGRHEQYF. The CDR3 bases are TGTGCCAGCAGCCGGCGGGGTCGCCACGAGCAGTACTTC.

The chain is built from TRBV7-9 and TRBJ2-7, with 7 bases lining up with TRBD2. With V trimmed by 5 bases and J by 0 bases, 13 bases remained unmatched. Germline loops: CDR1 SEHNR, CDR2 FQNEAQ (reference sequence). This CDR3 contains 17 residues. The CDR3: CASSGPRLARDSYEQYF. CDR3 in DNA: TGTGCCAGCAGCGGCCCCCGACTAGCCCGAGACTCCTACGAGCAGTACTTC.

This clone was picked up a small number of times. This chain links TRBV7-9 with TRBJ2-5; D unclear. Trimming took 5 bases from V and 2 from J, leaving 9 bases between them. CDR3 length: 13 amino acids. Germline assignment: CDR1 SEHNR and CDR2 FQNEAQ (reference sequence). The CDR3 sequence is CASSPAWQETQYF. The CDR3 DNA follows: TGTGCCAGCAGCCCCGCCTGGCAAGAGACCCAGTACTTC. The variable domain in full, with the rest retrieved from reference TRBV7-9 and TRBJ2-5, is DTGVSQNPRHKITKRGQNVTFRCDPISEHNRLYWYRQTLGQGPEFLTYFQNEAQLEKSRLLSDRFSAERPKGSFSTLEIQRTEQGDSAMYLCASSPAWQETQYFGPGTRLLVL.

The CDR3: CASNDPPSTDTQYF. The CDR3 nucleotides read TGCGCCAGCAACGACCCCCCTAGCACAGATACGCAGTATTTT. The chain is built from TRBV5-1 and TRBJ2-3; no firm D call. V was cut by 6 bases and J by 0 bases, with 11 bases left in between. The CDR3 has 14 residues. Germline CDR1 SGHRS, CDR2 YFSETQ. The full variable domain, completed using reference TRBV5-1 and TRBJ2-3, is KAGVTQTPRYLIKTRGQQVTLSCSPISGHRSVSWYQQTPGQGLQFLFEYFSETQRNKGNFPGRFSGRQFSNSRSEMNVSTLELGDSALYLCASNDPPSTDTQYFGPGTRLTVL.

The rearrangement joins TRBV29-1 to TRBJ2-1, with D unresolved. The CDR3 loop spans 12 amino acids. Germline V gene sequence: CDR1 SQVTM, CDR2 ANQGSEA. Trimming took 3 bases from V and 8 from J, leaving 11 bases between them. The CDR3 here is CSVEKWLDEQFF. CDR3 DNA sequence: TGCAGCGTTGAGAAATGGTTAGATGAGCAGTTCTTC.

This chain links TRBV11-2 with TRBJ1-2; the match to TRBD1 covers 9 bases. Germline V gene data show CDR1 as SGHAT and CDR2 as FQNNGV. The V gene end was trimmed by 7 bases and the J gene end by 2 bases; junction bases not matched to a gene: 8. The CDR3 has 15 residues. The CDR3 bases are TGTGCCAGCACCAGGGGGGACAGGGAGAACTATGGCTACACCTTC. The encoded protein is CASTRGDRENYGYTF.

The chain combines TRBV4-2 with TRBJ2-7; TRBD2 matches 8 bases. The V and J ends lost 4 bases and 10 bases, in that order; junction bases with no gene match: 18. The CDR3 totals 16 residues. CDR1 and CDR2 (germline): LGHNA, YNFKEQ. The CDR3 DNA follows: TGTGCCAGCAGCCGAGTGGGACTAGTCGGGGTTTCGTATCAGTACTTC. It specifies CASSRVGLVGVSYQYF.

The chain employs TRBV28 and TRBJ1-3; D is ambiguous. Germline-derived CDR1 and CDR2 are MDHEN and SYDVKM. V gave up 3 bases and J gave up 0 bases, with 6 bases separating them. CDR3 length equals 14 residues. CDR3 bases: TGTGCCAGCAGTTTTCGTCACTCTGGAAACACCATATATTTT. Translation: CASSFRHSGNTIYF.

The rearrangement joins TRBV18 to TRBJ2-5, with a possible D match to TRBD1 (6 bases). Germline V CDR1 and CDR2: KGHSH, LQKENI. The CDR3 covers 13 residues. V dropped 6 bases and J dropped 1 base, with 9 bases sitting between them. The CDR3 nucleotides are TGTGCCAGCTCGAAACAGGGCCAAGAGACCCAGTACTTC. It yields the protein CASSKQGQETQYF.

This chain connects TRBV5-4 to TRBJ2-1; D unresolved. The length of the CDR3 is 12 residues. Germline CDR1 reads SGHNT; CDR2 reads YYREEE (reference sequence). Trimming removed 2 bases at V and 4 bases at J, with 4 bases between. CDR3 amino acids: CASSFVYNEQFF. CDR3 nucleotide sequence: TGTGCCAGCAGCTTTGTGTACAATGAGCAGTTCTTC.

V and J are TRBV30 and TRBJ2-6; no definite D call. The CDR3 contains 12 residues. Deletions cut 2 bases from V and 10 bases from J, with 9 bases between. CDR1 and CDR2 from the germline V gene are GTSNPN and SVGIG (reference sequence). This CDR3 reads CAWSSQFNVLTF. The CDR3 DNA reads TGTGCCTGGAGTAGCCAGTTTAACGTCCTGACTTTC.

The gene calls are TRBV6-1 and TRBJ2-7, with 7 bases fitting TRBD2. Germline CDR1 and CDR2: MNHNS and SASEGT. CDR3 length: 14 amino acids. Trimming took 6 bases from V and 4 from J; bases not matched to a gene: 9. The CDR3 here is CASRPGLGRYEQYF. CDR3 nucleotides: TGTGCCAGCAGACCTGGACTAGGGAGGTACGAGCAGTACTTC.

The sample holds a few counts of this clone. J is TRBJ2-3 and V is TRBV9; D perhaps matches TRBD1 (7 bases). V was trimmed by 0 bases and J by 3 bases, leaving 14 bases between them. CDR1 and CDR2 from the germline V gene are SGDLS and YYNGEE. This CDR3 has 16 residues. The CDR3 loop reads CASSVASQGGTDTQYF. CDR3 nucleotides: TGTGCCAGCAGCGTAGCTTCGCAGGGGGGAACAGATACGCAGTATTTT.

The CDR3: CASRVRGRGTEAFF. The DNA for the CDR3 is TGTGCCAGCAGAGTTCGGGGCCGAGGCACTGAAGCTTTCTTT. The gene calls are TRBV5-8 and TRBJ1-1; D may be TRBD1 (5 bases). CDR3 length: 14 residues. In germline, CDR1 is SGHTS, CDR2 YDEGEE. V gave up 5 bases and J gave up 4 bases, with 15 bases separating them.

The V call is TRBV9, the J call TRBJ2-3; D not certain. The ends were cut back, 3 bases at V and 6 bases at J, with 20 bases in the middle. The CDR3 totals 16 residues. In germline, CDR1 is SGDLS, CDR2 YYNGEE. The CDR3 protein is CASSGGEGRPGDTQYF. The CDR3 region has the DNA TGTGCCAGCAGCGGCGGCGAAGGGCGGCCTGGGGATACGCAGTATTTT.

The chain combines TRBV30 with TRBJ2-1; D uncertain. Trimming removed 4 bases from V and 0 bases from J, with 7 bases in between. This CDR3 is 13 amino acids long. Germline CDR1 GTSNPN, CDR2 SVGIG (reference sequence). The DNA for the CDR3 is TGTGCCTGGATGCAGGACTCCTACAATGAGCAGTTCTTC. Its translation: CAWMQDSYNEQFF. Full variable domain (missing parts from reference TRBV30 and TRBJ2-1): SQTIHQWPATLVQPVGSPLSLECTVEGTSNPNLYWYRQAAGRGLQLLFYSVGIGQISSEVPQNLSASRPQDRQFILSSKKLLLSDSGFYLCAWMQDSYNEQFFGPGTRLTVL.

The chain joins TRBV9 to TRBJ2-3; possible D gene TRBD2, 8 bases. CDR1 is SGDLS, CDR2 YYNGEE, per germline. The CDR3 has 19 amino acids. Trimming took 4 bases from V and 4 from J, leaving 28 bases between them. The CDR3 spells CASSPSYRGGGRTADTQYF. CDR3 DNA sequence: TGTGCCAGCAGCCCGAGCTACAGGGGAGGCGGGAGGACTGCAGATACGCAGTATTTT.